This record concerns one T cell receptor (beta chain) sequence. These data belong to a study of T cell changes during pregnancy in multiple sclerosis. The V and J ends lost 2 bases and 5 bases respectively, with 14 bases between them. Germline CDR1 and CDR2: SGHTA and FQGNSA. The CDR3 totals 15 residues. Sequencing was performed with immunoSEQ multiplex PCR; in TCRdb, only in-frame clones are kept and a portion is missing. This table has more than 50,000 clones, around 90% appearing once. The receptor's source is a female donor in good health, enrolled as a control in a pregnancy study. The J gene is TRBJ2-3, the V gene TRBV7-2; tentatively, D is TRBD2 (6 bases). The specimen was peripheral blood, collected in the first trimester of pregnancy. CDR3 nucleotide sequence: TGTGCCAGCAGCTTAAGGGGACTGACTCTAGATACGCAGTATTTT. Its protein is CASSLRGLTLDTQYF.